This T cell receptor (beta chain) stems from a study of T-cell reconstitution after alpha-beta-depleted transplantation in children. Molecular barcoding with unique molecular identifiers was used for the TCRbeta library. Via MiXCR, TCRdb re-called the PCR reads, giving one row per CDR3 protein. The sample yields about 400,000 distinct CDR3 sequences, around 20% seen once. V shed 2 bases and J 5 bases; nucleotides not matched to a gene: 10. CDR3 length: 16 amino acids. Germline-derived CDR1 and CDR2 are SGHRS and YFSETQ. The source is a human donor who donated a stem cell graft to a child with acute myeloid leukemia. Sequencing was performed on PBMCs from the stem cell graft donor, taken from the stem cell graft. The chain carries TRBV5-1 and TRBJ2-5, with 9 bases matching TRBD2. CDR3 loop: CASSFSSSGLAETQYF. In DNA form, the CDR3 reads TGCGCCAGCAGCTTCTCAAGTTCGGGACTAGCTGAGACCCAGTACTTC.